The clone carrying this TCR beta chain was counted a few times. The antigen is unknown. Repertoires were generated with immunoSEQ multiplex PCR, while TCRdb's copy carries only in-frame clones and drops some. Here the sample spans 71,000 or so clones, around 94% being singletons. This CDR3 is built from 14 residues. Trimming left V 1 base short and J 3 bases short, with 9 bases between. Germline values: CDR1 SGHTA, CDR2 FQGNSA. These data are taken from a study of cytomegalovirus exposure and HLA in healthy donors. Broader study findings: Some TCR beta chains (over 150 of them) were listed as cytomegalovirus-associated.

Sample: PBMCs. This TCR was recovered from a woman aged 18-29 years in good health and CMV-seropositive. J is TRBJ1-1 and V is TRBV7-2; D ambiguous. The CDR3 sequence: CASSLEREYTEAFF. For the CDR3, the DNA is TGTGCCAGCAGCTTAGAGAGGGAGTACACTGAAGCTTTCTTT.